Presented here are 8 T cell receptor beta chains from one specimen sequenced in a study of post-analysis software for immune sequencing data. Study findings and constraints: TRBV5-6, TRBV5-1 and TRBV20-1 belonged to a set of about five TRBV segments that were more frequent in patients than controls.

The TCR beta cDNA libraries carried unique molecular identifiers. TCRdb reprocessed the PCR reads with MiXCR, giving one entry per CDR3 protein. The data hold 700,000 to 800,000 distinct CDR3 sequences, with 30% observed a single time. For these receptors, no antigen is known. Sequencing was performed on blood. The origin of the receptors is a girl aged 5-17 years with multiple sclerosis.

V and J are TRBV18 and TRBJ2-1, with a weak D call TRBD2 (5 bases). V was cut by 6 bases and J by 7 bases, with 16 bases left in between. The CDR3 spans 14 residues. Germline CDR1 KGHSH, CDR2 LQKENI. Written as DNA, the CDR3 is TGTGCCAGCTCCCGTGGACGGGGAAAGAATGAGCAGTTCTTC. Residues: CASSRGRGKNEQFF.

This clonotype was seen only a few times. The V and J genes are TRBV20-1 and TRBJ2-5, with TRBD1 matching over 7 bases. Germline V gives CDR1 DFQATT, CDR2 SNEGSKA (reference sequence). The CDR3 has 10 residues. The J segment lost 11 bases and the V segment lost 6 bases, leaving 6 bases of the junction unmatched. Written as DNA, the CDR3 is TGCAGTGCGGACAGACAGGGACAGTACTTC. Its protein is CSADRQGQYF.

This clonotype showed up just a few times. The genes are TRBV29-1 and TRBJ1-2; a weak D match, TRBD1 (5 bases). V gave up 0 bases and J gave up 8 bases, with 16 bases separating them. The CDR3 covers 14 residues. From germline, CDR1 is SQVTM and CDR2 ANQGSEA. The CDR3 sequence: CSVEDKRTPAGYTF. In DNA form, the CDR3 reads TGCAGCGTTGAAGATAAGAGGACACCCGCGGGCTACACCTTC. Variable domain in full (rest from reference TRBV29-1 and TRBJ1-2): SAVISQKPSRDICQRGTSLTIQCQVDSQVTMMFWYRQQPGQSLTLIATANQGSEATYESGFVIDKFPISRPNLTFSTLTVSNMSPEDSSIYLCSVEDKRTPAGYTFGSGTRLTVV.

CDR3 DNA: TGTGCCAGCAGTTTGATGGGTGCTGAGCAGTTCTTC. Amino acids: CASSLMGAEQFF. J is TRBJ2-1 and V is TRBV27; D is undetermined. Germline loops: CDR1 MNHEY, CDR2 SMNVEV (reference sequence). The CDR3 extends over 12 amino acids. V shed 3 bases and J shed 9 bases, with 9 bases lying between them.

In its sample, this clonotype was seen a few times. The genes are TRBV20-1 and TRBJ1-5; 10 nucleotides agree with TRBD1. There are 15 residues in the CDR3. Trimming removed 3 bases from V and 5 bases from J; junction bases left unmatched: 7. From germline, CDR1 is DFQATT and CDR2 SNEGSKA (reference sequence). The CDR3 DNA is TGCAGTGCTAGGGCCGGGACAGGGGTTCATCAGCCCCAGCATTTT. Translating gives CSARAGTGVHQPQHF.

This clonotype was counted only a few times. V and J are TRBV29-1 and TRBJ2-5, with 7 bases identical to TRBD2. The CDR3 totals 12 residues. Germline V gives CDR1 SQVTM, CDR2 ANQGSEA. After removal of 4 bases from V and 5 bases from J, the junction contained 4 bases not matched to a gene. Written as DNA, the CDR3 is TGCAGCGTTGTCCGGGAGGAGGAGACCCAGTACTTC. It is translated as CSVVREEETQYF.

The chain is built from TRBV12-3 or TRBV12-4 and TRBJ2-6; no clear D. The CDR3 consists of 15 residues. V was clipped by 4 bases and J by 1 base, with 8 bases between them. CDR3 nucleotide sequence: TGTGCCAGCAGTTCTTATCCATCTGGGGCCAACGTCCTGACTTTC. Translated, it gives CASSSYPSGANVLTF.

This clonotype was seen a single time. CDR3 nucleotides: TGTGCCAGCAGCCGTGGGACTAGCGTGAACACCGGGGAGCTGTTTTTT. Its translation: CASSRGTSVNTGELFF. V usage is TRBV11-2 and J usage is TRBJ2-2, with 10 bases lining up with TRBD2. The CDR3 spans 16 residues. Germline CDR1 reads SGHAT; CDR2 reads FQNNGV. V lost 5 bases to trimming and J lost 1 base; unmatched junction nucleotides: 4.